This TCR beta chain came from a study of identifying expanded T cells in peripheral blood. Broader study findings: Differentially abundant clones: around 1.2 between replicates, about 16 at approximately 13 days, roughly 18 at four. Clone count variance between roughly 2-week samples rose with total template count.

This table comes from immunoSEQ multiplex PCR, and its TCRdb copy is limited to in-frame clones, with some not included. Of about 47,000 clones in the sample, roughly 80% are singletons; the top ten hold around 15%. The V and J ends lost 3 bases and 5 bases respectively, with 13 bases between them. CDR1 is LNHDA and CDR2 is SQIVND in the germline V gene (reference sequence). This CDR3 comprises 14 residues. The table lists this clone with a count of one. Its target is not known. During the collection period, no donor immune events like infections were recorded. Sample: blood. This receptor was obtained from a person between 18 and 75 years old in good health. This rearrangement joins TRBV19 to TRBJ2-5; tentatively, D is TRBD1 or TRBD2 (7 bases each). CDR3 sequence: CASSMTGRGETQYF. Here the CDR3 DNA reads TGTGCCAGTAGTATGACAGGGAGGGGGGAGACCCAGTACTTC.